The T cell receptor (beta chain) described here comes from a study of cytomegalovirus exposure and HLA in healthy donors. Overall study findings and caveats: Under in vitro conditions, a few CMV-associated chains were confirmed as specific for CMV antigens. It was reportedly the case that the classifier diagnosed cytomegalovirus status with high specificity and sensitivity. The tendency of first-cohort TCR clusters to co-occur in the roughly 120 validation repertoires was identified by a subsequent analysis. The study listed approximately 160 cytomegalovirus-associated TCR beta chains.

J was trimmed by 5 bases and V by 3 bases; bases with no gene match: 13. The CDR3 covers 16 residues. Germline CDR1 and CDR2: SGDLS and YYNGEE. Concerning this clone itself: Its antigen is not identified.

Sequenced by immunoSEQ multiplex PCR; TCRdb stores in-frame clones only, minus some. The sample has around 93,000 clones, 85% seen once. The sequence derives from a man in his late teens or twenties in good health and CMV-seropositive. The chain recombines TRBV9 with TRBJ2-7; 8 positions match TRBD1. Sequencing input: PBMCs. DNA of the CDR3: TGTGCCAGCAGCGCCCGATCGACAGGGGATTTCAACGAGCAGTACTTC. Amino acids: CASSARSTGDFNEQYF.